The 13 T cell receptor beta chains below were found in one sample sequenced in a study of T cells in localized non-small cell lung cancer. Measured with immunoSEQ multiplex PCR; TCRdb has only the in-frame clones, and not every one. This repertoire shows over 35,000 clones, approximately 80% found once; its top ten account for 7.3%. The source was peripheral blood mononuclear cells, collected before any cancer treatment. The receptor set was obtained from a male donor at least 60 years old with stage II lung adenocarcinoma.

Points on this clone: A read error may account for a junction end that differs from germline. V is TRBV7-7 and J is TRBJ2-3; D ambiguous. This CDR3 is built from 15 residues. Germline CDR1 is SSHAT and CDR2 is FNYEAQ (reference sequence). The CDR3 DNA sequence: TGTGCTAGCAGCGCCTCGGGTCTGGGAACAGATACGCAGTATTTT. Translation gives CASSASGLGTDTQYF.

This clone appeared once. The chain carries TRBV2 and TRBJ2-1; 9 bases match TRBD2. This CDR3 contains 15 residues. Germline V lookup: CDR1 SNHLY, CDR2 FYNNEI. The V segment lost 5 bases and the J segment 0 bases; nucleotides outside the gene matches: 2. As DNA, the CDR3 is TGTGCCAGCAGTAGCGGGAGGAACTCCTACAATGAGCAGTTCTTC. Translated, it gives CASSSGRNSYNEQFF.

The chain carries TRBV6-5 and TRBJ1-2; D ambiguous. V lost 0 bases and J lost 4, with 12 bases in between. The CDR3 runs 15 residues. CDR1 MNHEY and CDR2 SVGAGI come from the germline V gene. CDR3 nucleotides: TGTGCCAGCAGTTACTCGACGGACGGCCTCTATGGCTACACCTTC. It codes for CASSYSTDGLYGYTF.

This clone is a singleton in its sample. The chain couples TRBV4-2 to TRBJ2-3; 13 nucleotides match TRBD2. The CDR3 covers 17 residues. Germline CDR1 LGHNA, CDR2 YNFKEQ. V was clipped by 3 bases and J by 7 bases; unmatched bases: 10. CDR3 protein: CASSQEILAGGGNTQYF. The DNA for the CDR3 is TGTGCCAGCAGCCAGGAAATACTAGCGGGAGGGGGAAATACGCAGTATTTT.

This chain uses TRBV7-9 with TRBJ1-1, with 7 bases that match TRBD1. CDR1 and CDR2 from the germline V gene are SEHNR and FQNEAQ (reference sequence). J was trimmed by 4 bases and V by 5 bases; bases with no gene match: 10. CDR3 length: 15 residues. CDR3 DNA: TGTGCCAGCAGCCTTACAGGGGCTGGGAGCACTGAAGCTTTCTTT. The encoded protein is CASSLTGAGSTEAFF.

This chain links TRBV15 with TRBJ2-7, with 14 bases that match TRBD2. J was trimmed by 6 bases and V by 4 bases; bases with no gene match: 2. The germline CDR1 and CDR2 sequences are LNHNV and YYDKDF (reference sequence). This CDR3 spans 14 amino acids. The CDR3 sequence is CATSTGLAGGEQYF. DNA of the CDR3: TGTGCCACCAGCACCGGACTAGCGGGAGGCGAGCAGTACTTC.

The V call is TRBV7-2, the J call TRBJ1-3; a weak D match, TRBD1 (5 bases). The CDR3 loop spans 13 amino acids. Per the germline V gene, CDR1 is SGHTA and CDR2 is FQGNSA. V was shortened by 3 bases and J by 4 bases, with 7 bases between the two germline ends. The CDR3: CASSFGAGNTIYF. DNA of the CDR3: TGTGCCAGCAGCTTTGGGGCGGGAAACACCATATATTTT.

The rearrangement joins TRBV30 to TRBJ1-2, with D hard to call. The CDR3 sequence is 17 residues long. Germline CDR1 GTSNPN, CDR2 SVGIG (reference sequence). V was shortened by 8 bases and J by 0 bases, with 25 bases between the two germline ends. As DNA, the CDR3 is TGTGCCCTATTCAAAAGGAAGGTTAGCGATACTAACTATGGCTACACCTTC. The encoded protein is CALFKRKVSDTNYGYTF.

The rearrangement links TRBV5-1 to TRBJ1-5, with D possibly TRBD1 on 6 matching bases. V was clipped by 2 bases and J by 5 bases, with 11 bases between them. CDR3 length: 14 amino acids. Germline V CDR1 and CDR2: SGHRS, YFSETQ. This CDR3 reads CASSFGGFDQPQHF. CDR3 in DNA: TGCGCCAGCAGCTTTGGGGGCTTCGATCAGCCCCAGCATTTT.

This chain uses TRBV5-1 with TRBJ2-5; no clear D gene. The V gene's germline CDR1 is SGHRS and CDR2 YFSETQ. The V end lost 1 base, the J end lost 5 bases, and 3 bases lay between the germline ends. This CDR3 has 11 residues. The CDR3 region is CASSLQETQYF. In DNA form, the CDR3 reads TGCGCCAGCAGCTTGCAGGAGACCCAGTACTTC.

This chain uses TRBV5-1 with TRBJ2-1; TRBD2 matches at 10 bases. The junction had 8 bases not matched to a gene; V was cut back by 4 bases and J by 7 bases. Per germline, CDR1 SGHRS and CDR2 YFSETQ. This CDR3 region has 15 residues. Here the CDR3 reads CASSPLAGEGNEQFF. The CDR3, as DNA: TGCGCCAGCAGCCCCCTAGCGGGAGAGGGAAATGAGCAGTTCTTC.

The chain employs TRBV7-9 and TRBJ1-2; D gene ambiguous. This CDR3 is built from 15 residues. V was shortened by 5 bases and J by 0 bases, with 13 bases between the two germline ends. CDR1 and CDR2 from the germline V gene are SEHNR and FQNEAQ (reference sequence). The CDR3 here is CASSRALGANYGYTF. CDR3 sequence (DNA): TGTGCCAGCAGCCGAGCCCTGGGAGCTAACTATGGCTACACCTTC.

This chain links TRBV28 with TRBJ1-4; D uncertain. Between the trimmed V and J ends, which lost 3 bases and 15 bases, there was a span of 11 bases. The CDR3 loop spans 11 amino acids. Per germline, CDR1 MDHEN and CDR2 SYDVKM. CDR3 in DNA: TGTGCCAGCAGTTTCGGGCGGATGGTGTTTTTT. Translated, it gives CASSFGRMVFF.